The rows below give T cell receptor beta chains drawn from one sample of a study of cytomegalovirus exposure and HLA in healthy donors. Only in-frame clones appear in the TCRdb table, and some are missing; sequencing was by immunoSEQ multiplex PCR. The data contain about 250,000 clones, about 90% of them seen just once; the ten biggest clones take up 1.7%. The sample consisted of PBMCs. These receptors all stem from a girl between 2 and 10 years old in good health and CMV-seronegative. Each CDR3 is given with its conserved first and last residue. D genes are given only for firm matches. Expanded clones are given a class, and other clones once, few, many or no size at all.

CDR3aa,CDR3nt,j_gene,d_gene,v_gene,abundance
CASSYRGFTDTQYF,TGTGCCAGCAGTTACAGGGGGTTCACAGATACGCAGTATTTT,TRBJ2-3,.,TRBV6-5,.
CASSLYTGSVQHF,TGCGCCAGCAGCTTGTACACAGGCTCGGTCCAGCATTTT,TRBJ1-5,.,TRBV5-1,.
CASSQGPISYNEQFF,TGCGCCAGCAGCCAAGGGCCGATCTCCTACAATGAGCAGTTCTTC,TRBJ2-1,.,TRBV4-1,.
CASSFGGVVYEQYF,TGTGCCAGCAGCTTCGGGGGAGTAGTCTACGAGCAGTACTTC,TRBJ2-7,.,TRBV5-4,.
CASSPGPGTDNEKLFF,TGCGCCAGCAGCCCAGGTCCCGGGACAGATAATGAAAAACTGTTTTTT,TRBJ1-4,TRBD1,TRBV4-1,.
CASSEIVPNTEAFF,TGTGCCAGCAGTGAAATAGTACCGAACACTGAAGCTTTCTTT,TRBJ1-1,.,TRBV2,.
CASSYSNRGNEQFF,TGTGCCAGCAGTTACTCGAACAGGGGCAATGAGCAGTTCTTC,TRBJ2-1,TRBD1,TRBV27,.
CASSREGAKETEAFF,TGTGCCAGCAGCCGTGAAGGGGCGAAGGAGACTGAAGCTTTCTTT,TRBJ1-1,.,TRBV7-6,.
CASSLGGQSYEAFF,TGCGCCAGCAGCTTGGGGGGGCAGTCTTATGAAGCTTTCTTT,TRBJ1-1,.,TRBV5-1,.
CASRYRTGAQNTEAFF,TGCGCCAGCAGATATCGGACAGGGGCCCAGAACACTGAAGCTTTCTTT,TRBJ1-1,TRBD1,TRBV5-1,.
CASRGAAVTIGGELFF,TGTGCCAGCAGAGGGGCAGCAGTGACCATCGGCGGGGAGCTGTTTTTT,TRBJ2-2,.,TRBV7-9,once
CASRAFGGNEQFF,TGTGCCAGCAGGGCCTTTGGTGGCAATGAGCAGTTCTTC,TRBJ2-1,.,TRBV7-2,.
CASSLGLAGGHEQFF,TGTGCCAGCAGCTTAGGACTAGCGGGTGGGCATGAGCAGTTCTTC,TRBJ2-1,TRBD2,TRBV7-9,.
CASSSEGPAYNEQFF,TGTGCCAGCAGTTCCGAGGGTCCGGCCTACAATGAGCAGTTCTTC,TRBJ2-1,.,TRBV5-4,.
CASSTGDRVNQPQHF,TGTGCCAGCAGCACGGGGGACAGAGTCAATCAGCCCCAGCATTTT,TRBJ1-5,TRBD1,TRBV5-8,.
CASSVGASGGPYEQYF,TGTGCCAGCAGCGTAGGAGCTAGCGGGGGTCCCTACGAGCAGTACTTC,TRBJ2-7,TRBD2,TRBV9,.
CASSLEAGGSENEQFF,TGTGCCAGCAGCTTAGAAGCGGGAGGGTCTGAGAATGAGCAGTTCTTC,TRBJ2-1,TRBD2,TRBV11-2,.
CSVDLANIQYF,TGCAGCGTTGACCTGGCAAACATTCAGTACTTC,TRBJ2-4,.,TRBV29-1,.
CSVETPDMDEQYF,TGCAGCGTTGAAACACCGGACATGGACGAGCAGTACTTC,TRBJ2-7,.,TRBV29-1,.
CASSFRTGRNQPQHF,TGTGCCAGCAGTTTCCGGACAGGGAGGAATCAGCCCCAGCATTTT,TRBJ1-5,TRBD1,TRBV28,.
CASSLGDGGETQYF,TGCGCCAGCAGCCTCGGGGATGGCGGAGAGACCCAGTACTTC,TRBJ2-5,.,TRBV5-1,.
CAISGPVRQGMNEQYF,TGTGCCATCAGTGGCCCCGTGCGGCAGGGTATGAACGAGCAGTACTTC,TRBJ2-7,.,TRBV10-3,.
CASSLGVAGGDTQYF,TGTGCCAGCAGCTTAGGGGTAGCGGGGGGGGATACGCAGTATTTT,TRBJ2-3,TRBD2,TRBV5-4,.
CASSLAWDRENTEAFF,TGTGCCAGCAGCTTGGCCTGGGACAGGGAGAACACTGAAGCTTTCTTT,TRBJ1-1,TRBD1,TRBV5-5,.
CASRPSGEDTQYF,TGTGCCAGCAGACCTTCGGGGGAAGATACGCAGTATTTT,TRBJ2-3,.,TRBV6-5,.
CASSLDMPAKQGFYEQYF,TGTGCCAGCAGCTTAGACATGCCCGCGAAACAGGGGTTCTACGAGCAGTACTTC,TRBJ2-7,TRBD1,TRBV7-4,once
CASTPTGENTIYF,TGTGCCAGCACCCCGACAGGGGAAAACACCATATATTTT,TRBJ1-3,TRBD1,TRBV2,.
CASSRSGGLYEQYF,TGTGCCAGCAGCCGTAGCGGGGGCTTGTACGAGCAGTACTTC,TRBJ2-7,TRBD2,TRBV27,.
CASSFYMGGGTGHNSPLHF,TGTGCCAGCAGTTTCTATATGGGTGGCGGGACAGGCCATAATTCACCCCTCCACTTT,TRBJ1-6,TRBD1,TRBV28,.
CASSPKTGSNQPQHF,TGTGCCAGCAGTCCGAAGACAGGCTCAAATCAGCCCCAGCATTTT,TRBJ1-5,.,TRBV7-2,.
CASSPRQALVDTQYF,TGTGCCAGCAGCCCACGACAGGCTCTGGTAGATACGCAGTATTTT,TRBJ2-3,.,TRBV28,.
CATSWGRANSPLHF,TGTGCCACCAGCTGGGGGCGGGCCAATTCACCCCTCCACTTT,TRBJ1-6,.,TRBV15,.
CASSTDQADTQYF,TGTGCCAGCAGTACAGACCAGGCAGATACGCAGTATTTT,TRBJ2-3,.,TRBV7-6,.
CASRDRGLMDGYTF,TGTGCCAGTAGGGACAGGGGGCTGATGGATGGCTACACCTTC,TRBJ1-2,TRBD1,TRBV19,.
CASSSGQQLHF,TGTGCCAGCAGCTCCGGACAGCAGCTCCACTTT,TRBJ1-6,.,TRBV7-3,.
CATRGQGGANVLTF,TGTGCCACCAGGGGACAGGGGGGGGCCAACGTCCTGACTTTC,TRBJ2-6,TRBD1,TRBV27,once
CASSFRGVNQPQHF,TGTGCCAGCAGTTTCCGGGGGGTAAATCAGCCCCAGCATTTT,TRBJ1-5,.,TRBV28,.
CASSHQGGFADEQFF,TGCGCCAGCAGCCACCAAGGAGGGTTTGCGGATGAGCAGTTCTTC,TRBJ2-1,.,TRBV4-1,.
CASSSGTSPETQYF,TGTGCCAGCAGCTCAGGGACTAGCCCGGAGACCCAGTACTTC,TRBJ2-5,TRBD2,TRBV5-4,.
CASSLSRQGNGYTF,TGTGCCAGCAGTTTATCGAGACAGGGTAATGGCTACACCTTC,TRBJ1-2,TRBD1,TRBV27,.
CASSPGQGLYTQYF,TGTGCCAGCTCACCCGGACAGGGTCTGTATACGCAGTATTTT,TRBJ2-3,TRBD1,TRBV18,.
CASSLTSTGGGEQFF,TGTGCCAGCAGTCTAACCTCGACAGGGGGAGGCGAGCAGTTCTTC,TRBJ2-1,TRBD1,TRBV25-1,.
CASSLKGTAGANVLTF,TGTGCCAGCAGCTTAAAGGGGACAGCTGGGGCCAACGTCCTGACTTTC,TRBJ2-6,TRBD1,TRBV7-3,.